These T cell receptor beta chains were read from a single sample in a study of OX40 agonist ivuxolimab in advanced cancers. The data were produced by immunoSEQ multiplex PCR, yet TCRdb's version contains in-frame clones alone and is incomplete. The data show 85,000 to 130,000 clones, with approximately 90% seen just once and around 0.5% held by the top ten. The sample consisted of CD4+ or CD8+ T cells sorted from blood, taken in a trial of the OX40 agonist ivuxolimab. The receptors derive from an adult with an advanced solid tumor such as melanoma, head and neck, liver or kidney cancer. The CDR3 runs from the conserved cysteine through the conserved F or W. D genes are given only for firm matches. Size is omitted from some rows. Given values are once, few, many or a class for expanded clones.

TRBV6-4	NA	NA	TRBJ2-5	TGTGCCAGCACCAACCAGGGTAGGAAAGAGACCCAGTACTTC	CASTNQGRKETQYF
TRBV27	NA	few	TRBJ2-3	TGTGCCAGCAGTTTAAGTTTGACGGGGGCCTCCACAGATACGCAGTATTTT	CASSLSLTGASTDTQYF
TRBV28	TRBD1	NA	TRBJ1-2	TGTGCCAGCGTGGAGGGGACAGGGACCTATGGCTACACCTTC	CASVEGTGTYGYTF
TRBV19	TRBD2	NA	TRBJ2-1	TGTGCCTGTTCTCCGGGACTAGGGCCGCCGGCTGAGCAGTTCTTC	CACSPGLGPPAEQFF
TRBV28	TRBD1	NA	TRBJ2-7	TGTGCCAGCAGTTCACCGGGACAGAACTCCTACGAGCAGTACTTC	CASSSPGQNSYEQYF
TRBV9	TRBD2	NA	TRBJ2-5	TGTGCCAGCAGCATACGGGGGGTCGAAGAGACCCAGTACTTC	CASSIRGVEETQYF
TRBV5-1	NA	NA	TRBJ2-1	TGCGCCAGCAGCTTGGATAAGCTAGTCCCCAATGAGCAGTTCTTC	CASSLDKLVPNEQFF
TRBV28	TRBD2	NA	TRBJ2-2	TGTGCCAGCAGGCCCGGACTAGCGGGGGGGCCGATATCCGGGGAGCTGTTTTTT	CASRPGLAGGPISGELFF
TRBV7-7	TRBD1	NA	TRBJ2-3	TGTGCCAGCAGCCTCTCACAGGGGGCAGATACGCAGTATTTT	CASSLSQGADTQYF
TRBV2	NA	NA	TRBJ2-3	TGTGCCAGCAGCCCCTTAGCTAGCACAGATACGCAGTATTTT	CASSPLASTDTQYF
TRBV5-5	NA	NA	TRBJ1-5	TGTGCCAGCAGTTTAGGTGGTATTGGCAATCAGCCCCAGCATTTT	CASSLGGIGNQPQHF
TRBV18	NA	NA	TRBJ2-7	TGTGCCAGCTCGCCTAGCTCCTACGAGCAGTACTTC	CASSPSSYEQYF
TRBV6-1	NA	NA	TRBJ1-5	TGTGCCAGCAGTTCTGACAGGTGGAATCAGCCCCAGCATTTT	CASSSDRWNQPQHF
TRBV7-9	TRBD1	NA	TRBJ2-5	TGTGCCAGCAGCCCGACAGGGATGGAGACCCAGTACTTC	CASSPTGMETQYF
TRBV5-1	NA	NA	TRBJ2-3	TGCGCCAGCAGCCTCCTAGAGACCTACCCCACAGATACGCAGTATTTT	CASSLLETYPTDTQYF
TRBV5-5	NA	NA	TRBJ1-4	TGTGCCAGCAGCTGGGGACTTAGTCCTAATGAAAAACTGTTTTTT	CASSWGLSPNEKLFF
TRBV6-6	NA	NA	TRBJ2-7	TGTGCCTCCCGGAAGCCCAGCTCCTACGAGCAGTACTTC	CASRKPSSYEQYF
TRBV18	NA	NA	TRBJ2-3	TGTGCCAGCTCACCCCCAGCCCGGACAGATACGCAGTATTTT	CASSPPARTDTQYF
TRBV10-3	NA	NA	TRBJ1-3	TGTGCCATCAGTGGGGGGTCGGGGGTCGGAAACACCATATATTTT	CAISGGSGVGNTIYF
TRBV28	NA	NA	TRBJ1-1	TGTGCCAGCAGTTTAGGCGCCGGAGATGAAGCTTTCTTT	CASSLGAGDEAFF
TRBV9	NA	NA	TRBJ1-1	TGTGCCAGCAGCCCGGGACAAGACACTGAAGCTTTCTTT	CASSPGQDTEAFF
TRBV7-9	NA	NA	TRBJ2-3	TGTGCCAGCGGACCCCGACTGACTAGTGGAGATACGCAGTATTTT	CASGPRLTSGDTQYF
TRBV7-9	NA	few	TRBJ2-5	TGTGCCAGCAGCACGGAGACCCAGTACTTC	CASSTETQYF
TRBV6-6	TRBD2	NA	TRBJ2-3	TGTGCCAGTACCCAATCCCGACTAGCGGGGGTAGATACGCAGTATTTT	CASTQSRLAGVDTQYF
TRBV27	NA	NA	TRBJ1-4	TGTGCCAGCAGTCCCACAGGGATGCGGAGTGAAAAACTGTTTTTT	CASSPTGMRSEKLFF
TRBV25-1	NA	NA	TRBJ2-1	TGTGCCAGCAGTGGGCCGGATGATTACTACAATGAGCAGTTCTTC	CASSGPDDYYNEQFF
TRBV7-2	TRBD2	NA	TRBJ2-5	TGTGCCAGCAGTCCCCTCAGAGTAGCGGGGGGGGGAAAGACCCAGTACTTC	CASSPLRVAGGGKTQYF
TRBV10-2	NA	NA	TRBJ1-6	TGCGCCAGCAGTGAGCAGGCCCAAGGGGCTTCACCCCTCCACTTT	CASSEQAQGASPLHF
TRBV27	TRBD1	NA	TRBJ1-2	TGTGCCAGCAGTCCACGATACACAGGGGGCAACTATGGCTACACCTTC	CASSPRYTGGNYGYTF
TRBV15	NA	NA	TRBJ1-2	TGTGCCACCAGCAGAGCGGTTAACTATGGCTACACCTTC	CATSRAVNYGYTF
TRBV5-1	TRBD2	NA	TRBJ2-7	TGCGCCAGCAGCTTGAGGACGTGCGGGGGGGCCAGAAACGAGCAGTACTTC	CASSLRTCGGARNEQYF